This entry describes one T cell receptor (beta chain). As originally analysed: Amplification from reference gene primers served as the basis for estimated nucleated cell counts. Here immunoSEQ multiplex PCR was the method, and the copy in TCRdb shows in-frame clones only, minus some. The DNA was the basis for D and trimming; V, J and clone size are from that table. This sample yields under 200,000 clones, of which roughly 78% are seen a single time; around 17% belongs to the top ten. The data stem from a study of blood T cell repertoires in COVID-19. About the study: Recovered status applied to Cohort 3 donors who had two consecutive negative PCRs. It also applied to those with clearance or with symptom resolution. T cells, B-cell-depleted T cells, or PBMCs provided the cDNA or gDNA that served as material.

V gave up 10 bases and J gave up 4 bases; unmatched junction bases: 5. CDR1 and CDR2 (germline): LNHDA, SQIVND (reference sequence). This CDR3 has 13 residues. What was sequenced was PBMCs or T cells enriched from blood (not recorded which). This TCR was sampled from a woman in her seventies in a cohort exposed to, infected with or recovered from COVID-19 (not recorded which). The gene calls are TRBV19 and TRBJ2-3; 10 nucleotides align to TRBD2. The CDR3 DNA reads as TGTGCCACTAGCGGGAGAATCGCAGATACGCAGTATTTT. Protein sequence: CATSGRIADTQYF.